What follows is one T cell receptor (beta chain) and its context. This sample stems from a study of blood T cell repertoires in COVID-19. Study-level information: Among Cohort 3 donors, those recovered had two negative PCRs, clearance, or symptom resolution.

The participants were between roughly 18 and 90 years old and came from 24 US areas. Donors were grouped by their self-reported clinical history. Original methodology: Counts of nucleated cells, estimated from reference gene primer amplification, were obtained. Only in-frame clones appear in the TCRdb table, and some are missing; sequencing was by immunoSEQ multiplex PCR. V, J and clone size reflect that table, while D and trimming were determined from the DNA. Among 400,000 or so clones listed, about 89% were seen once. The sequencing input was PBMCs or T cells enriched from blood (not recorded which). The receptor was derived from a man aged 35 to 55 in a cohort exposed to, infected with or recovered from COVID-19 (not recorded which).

The CDR3 nucleotides are TGTGCCAGCAGTTATGAGACTGAAGCTTTCTTT. This encodes CASSYETEAFF. The chain combines TRBV6-5 with TRBJ1-1; no reliable D call. Germline V gives CDR1 MNHEY, CDR2 SVGAGI. V lost 3 bases to trimming and J lost 5 bases, with 4 bases between them. This CDR3 contains 11 residues.